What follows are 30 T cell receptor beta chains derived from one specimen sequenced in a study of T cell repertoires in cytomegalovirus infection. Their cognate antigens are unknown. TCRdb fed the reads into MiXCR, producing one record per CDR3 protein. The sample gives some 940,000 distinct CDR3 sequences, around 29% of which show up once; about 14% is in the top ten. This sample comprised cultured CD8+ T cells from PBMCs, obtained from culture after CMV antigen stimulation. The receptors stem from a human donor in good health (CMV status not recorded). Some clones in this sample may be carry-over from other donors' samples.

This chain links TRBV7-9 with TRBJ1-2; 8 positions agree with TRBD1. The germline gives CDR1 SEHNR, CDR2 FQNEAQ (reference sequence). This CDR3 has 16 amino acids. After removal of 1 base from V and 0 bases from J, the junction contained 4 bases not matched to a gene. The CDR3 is CASSLGATGANYGYTF. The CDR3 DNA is TGTGCCAGCAGCTTAGGGGCGACAGGGGCTAACTATGGCTACACCTTC.

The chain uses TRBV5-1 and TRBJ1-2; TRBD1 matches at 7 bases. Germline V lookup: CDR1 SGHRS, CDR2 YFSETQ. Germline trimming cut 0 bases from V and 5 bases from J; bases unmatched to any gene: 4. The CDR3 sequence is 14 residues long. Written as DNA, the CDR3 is TGCGCCAGCAGCTTGGTCACAGGGGAGTATGGCTACACCTTC. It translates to CASSLVTGEYGYTF.

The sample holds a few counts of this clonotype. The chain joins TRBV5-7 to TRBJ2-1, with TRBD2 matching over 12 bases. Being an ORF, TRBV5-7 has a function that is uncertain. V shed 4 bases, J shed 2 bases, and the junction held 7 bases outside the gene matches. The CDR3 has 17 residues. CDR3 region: CASSPTSGGSPYNEQFF. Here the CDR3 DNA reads TGTGCCAGCAGCCCGACTAGCGGGGGAAGCCCCTACAATGAGCAGTTCTTC.

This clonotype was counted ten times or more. CDR3 sequence reads: CASSWDNLGGYTF. Written as DNA, the CDR3 is TGTGCCAGCAGTTGGGACAACTTGGGAGGCTACACCTTC. The chain has TRBV12-3 or TRBV12-4 and TRBJ1-2; D possibly corresponds to TRBD1 (6 bases). Trimming stripped 4 bases from V and 8 bases from J, with 14 bases between. There are 13 residues in the CDR3.

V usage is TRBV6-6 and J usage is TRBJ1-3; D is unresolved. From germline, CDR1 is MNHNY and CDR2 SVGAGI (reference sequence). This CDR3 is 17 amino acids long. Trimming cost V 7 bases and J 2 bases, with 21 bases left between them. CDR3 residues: CASNPANPSSPGNTIYF. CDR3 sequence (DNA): TGTGCCAGCAACCCGGCAAACCCATCGTCACCTGGAAACACCATATATTTT.

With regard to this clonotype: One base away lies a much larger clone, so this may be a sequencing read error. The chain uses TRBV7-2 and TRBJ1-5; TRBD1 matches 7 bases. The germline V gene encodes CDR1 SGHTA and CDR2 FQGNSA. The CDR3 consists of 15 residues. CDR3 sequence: CVSSLYTGGNQPQHF. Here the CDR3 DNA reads TGTGTCAGCAGCTTATACACAGGGGGCAATCAGCCCCAGCATTTT. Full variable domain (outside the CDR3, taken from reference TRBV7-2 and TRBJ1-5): GAGVSQSPSNKVTEKGKDVELRCDPISGHTALYWYRQSLGQGLEFLIYFQGNSAPDKSGLPSDRFSAERTGGSVSTLTIQRTQQEDSAVYLCVSSLYTGGNQPQHFGDGTRLSIL.

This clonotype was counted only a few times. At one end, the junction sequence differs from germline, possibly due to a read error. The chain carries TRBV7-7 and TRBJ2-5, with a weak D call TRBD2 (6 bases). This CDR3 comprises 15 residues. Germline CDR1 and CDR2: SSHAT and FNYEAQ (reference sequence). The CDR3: CASSSIRDFQETQYF. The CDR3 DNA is TGTGCTAGCAGCTCCATCCGGGACTTTCAAGAGACCCAGTACTTC. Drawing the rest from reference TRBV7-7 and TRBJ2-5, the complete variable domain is GAGVSQSPRYKVTKRGQDVTLRCDPISSHATLYWYQQALGQGPEFLTYFNYEAQPDKSGLPSDRFSAERPEGSISTLTIQRTEQRDSAMYRCASSSIRDFQETQYFGPGTRLLVL.

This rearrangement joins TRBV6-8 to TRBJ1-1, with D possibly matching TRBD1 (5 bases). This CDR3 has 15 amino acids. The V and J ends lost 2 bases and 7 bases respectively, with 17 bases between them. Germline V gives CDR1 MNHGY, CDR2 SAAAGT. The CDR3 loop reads CASSYDPGIQGEAFF. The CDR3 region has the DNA TGTGCCAGCAGTTACGACCCGGGGATTCAGGGTGAAGCTTTCTTT.

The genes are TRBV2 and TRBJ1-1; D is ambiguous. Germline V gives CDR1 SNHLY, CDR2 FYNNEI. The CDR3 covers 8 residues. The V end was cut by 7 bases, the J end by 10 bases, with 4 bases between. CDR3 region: CASNGAFF. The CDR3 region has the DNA TGTGCCAGCAACGGAGCTTTCTTT. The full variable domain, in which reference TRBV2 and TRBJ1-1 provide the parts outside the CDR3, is EPEVTQTPSHQVTQMGQEVILRCVPISNHLYFYWYRQILGQKVEFLVSFYNNEISEKSEIFDDQFSVERPDGSNFTLKIRSTKLEDSAMYFCASNGAFFGQGTRLTVV.

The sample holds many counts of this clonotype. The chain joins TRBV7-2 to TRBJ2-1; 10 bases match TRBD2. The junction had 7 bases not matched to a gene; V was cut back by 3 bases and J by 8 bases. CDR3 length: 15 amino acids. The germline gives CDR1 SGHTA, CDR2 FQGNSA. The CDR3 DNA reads TGTGCCAGCAGCTTCAGCGGGGGGGCCATGGATGAGCAGTTCTTC. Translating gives CASSFSGGAMDEQFF.

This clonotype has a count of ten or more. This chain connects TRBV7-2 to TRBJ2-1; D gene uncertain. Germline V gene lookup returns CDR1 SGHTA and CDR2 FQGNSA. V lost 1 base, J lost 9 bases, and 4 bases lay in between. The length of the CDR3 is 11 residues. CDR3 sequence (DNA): TGTGCCAGCAGCTTAGAGGTTGAGCAGTTCTTC. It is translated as CASSLEVEQFF.

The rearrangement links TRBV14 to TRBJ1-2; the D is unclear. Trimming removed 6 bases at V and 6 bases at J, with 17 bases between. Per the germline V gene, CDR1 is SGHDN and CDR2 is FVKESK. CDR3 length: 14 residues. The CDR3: CASRPKIGWDGYTF. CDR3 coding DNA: TGTGCCAGCAGGCCCAAGATTGGCTGGGATGGCTACACCTTC.

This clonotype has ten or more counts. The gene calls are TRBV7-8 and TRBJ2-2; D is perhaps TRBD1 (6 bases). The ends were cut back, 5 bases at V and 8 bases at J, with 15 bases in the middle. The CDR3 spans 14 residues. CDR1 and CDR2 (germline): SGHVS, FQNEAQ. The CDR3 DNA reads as TGTGCCAGCAGCCCTACTAGGGGGAGTGGGGAGCTGTTTTTT. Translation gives CASSPTRGSGELFF.

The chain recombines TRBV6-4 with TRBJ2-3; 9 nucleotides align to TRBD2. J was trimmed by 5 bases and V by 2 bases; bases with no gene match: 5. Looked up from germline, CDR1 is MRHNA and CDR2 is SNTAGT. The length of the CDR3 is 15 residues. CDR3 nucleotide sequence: TGTGCCAGCAGTGACACGCGGGGGGGCATAGATACGCAGTATTTT. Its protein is CASSDTRGGIDTQYF.

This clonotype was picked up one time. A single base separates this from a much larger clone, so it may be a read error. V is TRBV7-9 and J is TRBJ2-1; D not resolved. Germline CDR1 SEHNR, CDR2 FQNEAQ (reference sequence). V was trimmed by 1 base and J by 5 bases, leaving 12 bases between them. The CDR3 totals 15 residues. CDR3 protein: CASSLVTPADNEQFF. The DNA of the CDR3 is TGTGCCAGCAGCTTAGTAACTCCTGCGGACAATGAGCAGTTCTTC.

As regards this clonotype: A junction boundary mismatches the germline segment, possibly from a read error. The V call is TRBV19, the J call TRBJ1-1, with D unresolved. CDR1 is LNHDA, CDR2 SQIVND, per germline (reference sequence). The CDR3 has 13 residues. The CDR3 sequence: CVSSPGVNTEAFF. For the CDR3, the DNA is TGTGTCAGTAGTCCGGGAGTGAACACTGAAGCTTTCTTT.

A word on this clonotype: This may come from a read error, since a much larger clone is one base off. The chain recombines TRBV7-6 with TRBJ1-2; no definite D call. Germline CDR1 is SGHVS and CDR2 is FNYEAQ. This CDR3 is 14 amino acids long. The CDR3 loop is CASSPLPEGNGHTF. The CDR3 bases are TGTGCCAGCAGCCCACTTCCGGAGGGAAATGGCCACACCTTC.

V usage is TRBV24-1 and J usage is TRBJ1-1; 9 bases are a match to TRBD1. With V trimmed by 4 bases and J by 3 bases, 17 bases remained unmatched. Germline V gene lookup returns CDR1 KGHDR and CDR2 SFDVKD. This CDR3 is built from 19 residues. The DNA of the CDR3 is TGTGCCACCAGTGACCTCCCCGCCGGGGGACAGGGACTAGACACTGAAGCTTTCTTT. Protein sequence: CATSDLPAGGQGLDTEAFF.

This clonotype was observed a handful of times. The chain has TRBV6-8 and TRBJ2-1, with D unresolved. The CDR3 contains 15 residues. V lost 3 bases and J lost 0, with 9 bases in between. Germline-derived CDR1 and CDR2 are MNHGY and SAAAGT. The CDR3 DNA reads TGTGCCAGCAGTTATCTCCCGAGCTCCTACAATGAGCAGTTCTTC. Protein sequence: CASSYLPSSYNEQFF.

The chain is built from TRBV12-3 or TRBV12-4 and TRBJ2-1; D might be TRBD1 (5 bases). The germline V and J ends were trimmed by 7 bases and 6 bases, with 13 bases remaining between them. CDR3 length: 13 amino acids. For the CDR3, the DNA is TGTGCCAGCACCATAGACAGCACCAATGAGCAGTTCTTC. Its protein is CASTIDSTNEQFF.

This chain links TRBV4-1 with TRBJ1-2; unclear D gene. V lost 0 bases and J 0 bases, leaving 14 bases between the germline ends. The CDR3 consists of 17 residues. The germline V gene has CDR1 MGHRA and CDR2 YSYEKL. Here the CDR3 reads CASSQDPAAASNYGYTF. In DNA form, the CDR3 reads TGCGCCAGCAGCCAAGACCCCGCCGCAGCCTCTAACTATGGCTACACCTTC.

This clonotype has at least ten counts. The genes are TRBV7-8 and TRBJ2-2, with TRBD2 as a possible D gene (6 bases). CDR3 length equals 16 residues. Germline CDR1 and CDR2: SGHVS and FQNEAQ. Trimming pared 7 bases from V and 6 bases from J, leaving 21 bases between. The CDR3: CASTFLASRRAGELFF. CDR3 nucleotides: TGTGCCAGCACCTTTCTGGCGTCGCGGAGGGCCGGGGAGCTGTTTTTT.

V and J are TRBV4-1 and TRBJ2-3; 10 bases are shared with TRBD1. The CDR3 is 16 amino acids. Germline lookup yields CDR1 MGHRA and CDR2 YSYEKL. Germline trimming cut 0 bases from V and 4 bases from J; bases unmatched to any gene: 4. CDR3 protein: CASSQDLGQGADTQYF. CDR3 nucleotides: TGCGCCAGCAGCCAAGATCTTGGACAGGGGGCAGATACGCAGTATTTT.

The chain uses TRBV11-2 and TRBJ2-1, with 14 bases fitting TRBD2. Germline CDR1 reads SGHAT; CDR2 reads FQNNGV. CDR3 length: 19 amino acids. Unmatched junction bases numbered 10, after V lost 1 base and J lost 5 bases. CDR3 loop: CASSLAPGLAGDYDNEQFF. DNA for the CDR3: TGTGCCAGCAGCTTAGCGCCGGGACTAGCGGGGGACTATGACAATGAGCAGTTCTTC.

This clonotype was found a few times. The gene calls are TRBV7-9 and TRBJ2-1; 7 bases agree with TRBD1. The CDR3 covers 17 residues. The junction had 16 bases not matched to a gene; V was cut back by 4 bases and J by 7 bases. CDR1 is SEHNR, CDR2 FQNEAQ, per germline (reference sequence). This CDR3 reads CASSSPKTGQGQNEQFF. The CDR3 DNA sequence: TGTGCCAGCAGCTCGCCTAAGACAGGGCAAGGGCAGAATGAGCAGTTCTTC.

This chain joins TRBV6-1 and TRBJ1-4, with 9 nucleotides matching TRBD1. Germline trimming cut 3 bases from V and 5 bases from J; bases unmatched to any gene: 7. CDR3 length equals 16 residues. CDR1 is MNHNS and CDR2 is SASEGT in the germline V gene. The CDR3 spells CASSDYVGTGNEKLFF. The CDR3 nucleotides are TGTGCCAGCAGTGACTATGTCGGGACAGGGAATGAAAAACTGTTTTTT.

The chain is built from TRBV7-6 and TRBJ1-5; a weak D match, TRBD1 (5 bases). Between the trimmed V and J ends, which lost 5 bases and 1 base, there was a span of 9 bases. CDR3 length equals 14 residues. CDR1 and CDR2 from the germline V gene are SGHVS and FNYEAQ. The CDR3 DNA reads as TGTGCCAGCAGCATCCGGGACAGCAATCAGCCCCAGCATTTT. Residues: CASSIRDSNQPQHF.

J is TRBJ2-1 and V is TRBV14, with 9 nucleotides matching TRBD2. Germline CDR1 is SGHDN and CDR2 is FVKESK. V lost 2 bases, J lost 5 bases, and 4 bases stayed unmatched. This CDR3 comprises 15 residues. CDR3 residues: CASSQLAGSDNEQFF. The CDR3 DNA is TGTGCCAGCAGCCAACTAGCGGGGAGCGACAATGAGCAGTTCTTC.

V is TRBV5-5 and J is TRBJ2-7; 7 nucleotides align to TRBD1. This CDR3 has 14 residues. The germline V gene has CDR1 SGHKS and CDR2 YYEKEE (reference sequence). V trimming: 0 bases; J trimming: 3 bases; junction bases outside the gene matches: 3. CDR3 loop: CASSLGWTGYEQYV. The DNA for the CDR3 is TGTGCCAGCAGCTTGGGTTGGACAGGCTACGAGCAGTACGTC.

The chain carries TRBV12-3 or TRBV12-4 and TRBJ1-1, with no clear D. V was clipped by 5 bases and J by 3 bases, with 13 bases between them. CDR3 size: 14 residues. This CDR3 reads CASSARVGYTEAFF. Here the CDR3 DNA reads TGTGCCAGCAGTGCCCGTGTGGGGTACACTGAAGCTTTCTTT.